Listed below are T cell receptor beta chains from one sample, sequenced in a study of T cell repertoires in aging, cancer and after chemotherapy. TCRdb itself ran the multiplex PCR reads through MiXCR, one entry per CDR3 protein. The sample shows some 3,500 distinct CDR3 sequences, 29% of them seen only once. The sample taken for sequencing was blood. The receptors were sampled from a human donor with a solid tumor. Both conserved end residues are part of each CDR3. The D gene is left open where the match is weak. Some rows have no size entry. The others give once, few or many, or a class for an expanded clone.

D gene	J gene	V gene	clone size	CDR3 DNA	CDR3 protein
NA	TRBJ1-6	TRBV4-1	once	TGTGCCAGCAGCCAAAAGATGTCAGCGAGCTCCTATAATTCACCCCTCCACTTT	CASSQKMSASSYNSPLHF
NA	TRBJ2-7	TRBV6-5	medium-sized	TGTGCCAGCAGTTACTCTGCCCGAAACGAGCAGTACTTC	CASSYSARNEQYF
NA	TRBJ1-5	TRBV18	NA	TGTGCCAGCTCCCAAGAATCGCTTAGCAATCAGCCCCAGCATTTT	CASSQESLSNQPQHF
TRBD2	TRBJ2-3	TRBV7-3	NA	TGTGCCAGCAGGCCTGGGGGCGGGAGGGCAGATACGCAGTATTTT	CASRPGGGRADTQYF
NA	TRBJ1-2	TRBV30	NA	TGTGCCTGGAGTGCATACGCATTGGGCGGCTACACCTTC	CAWSAYALGGYTF
NA	TRBJ2-3	TRBV27	medium-sized	TGTGCCAGCAGCCGCAGGGGCCTTTCGGATACGCAGTATTTT	CASSRRGLSDTQYF
TRBD2	TRBJ2-3	TRBV7-9	NA	TGTGCCAGCAGCTTATGGGGGACTAGCGGAATCACAGATACGCAGTATTTT	CASSLWGTSGITDTQYF
NA	TRBJ1-5	TRBV20-1	few	TGCAGTGCTAGGCGTCCTACGGGGGCGCCCGGTCAGCCCCAGCATTTT	CSARRPTGAPGQPQHF
TRBD1	TRBJ1-4	TRBV19	NA	TGTGCCAGTAGTATTGGACAGGGGAATGAAAAACTGTTTTTT	CASSIGQGNEKLFF
NA	TRBJ1-1	TRBV6-5	few	TGTGCCAGCAGAGTTAGTAGGTTAAGGGGTGCTGAAGCTTTCTTT	CASRVSRLRGAEAFF
TRBD1	TRBJ1-2	TRBV6-5	few	TGTGCCAGCAGTCCGAAGGGACAGACCTATGGCTACACCTTC	CASSPKGQTYGYTF
NA	TRBJ2-3	TRBV18	few	TGTGCCAGCTCACAACCCGGGGTTTTCCCAACCACAGATACGCAGTATTTT	CASSQPGVFPTTDTQYF
TRBD1	TRBJ1-5	TRBV6-5	few	TGTGCCAGCAGTGCGGCCGGGACAGGGGAACAGCCCCAGCATTTT	CASSAAGTGEQPQHF
TRBD1	TRBJ1-2	TRBV18	few	TGTGCCAGCTCACTATCCGGGACAGGGAACTATGGCTACACCTTC	CASSLSGTGNYGYTF
NA	TRBJ1-3	TRBV4-1	NA	TGCGCCAGCAGCCAAGATAGGCCGGAGGCCTCTGGAAACACCATATATTTT	CASSQDRPEASGNTIYF
NA	TRBJ2-5	TRBV29-1	medium-sized	TGCAGCGTTGATAGCTTCGCGGAACAGGGCCTTTCCCCACAAGAGACCCAGTACTTC	CSVDSFAEQGLSPQETQYF
NA	TRBJ1-1	TRBV15	NA	TGTGCCACCAGTCCAGGGGTGAACACTGAAGCTTTCTTT	CATSPGVNTEAFF
NA	TRBJ1-1	TRBV18	NA	TGTGCCAGCTCACCGGCGAACACTGAAGCTTTCTTT	CASSPANTEAFF
TRBD2	TRBJ2-7	TRBV20-1	NA	TGCAGTGCCGGTCGGCTAGCGGGAAACGAGCAGTACTTC	CSAGRLAGNEQYF
TRBD1	TRBJ1-2	TRBV27	few	TGTGCCAGCAGTTTAGGCTGGGACAGGGACGGCTACACCTTC	CASSLGWDRDGYTF
TRBD1	TRBJ1-2	TRBV6-5	few	TGTGCCAGCAGTTACACGGGACAGGGGGCAGGAGGCTACACCTTC	CASSYTGQGAGGYTF
TRBD1	TRBJ1-5	TRBV6-5	NA	TGTGCCAGCAGGAGGGACAGGGGGGGAAATCAGCCCCAGCATTTT	CASRRDRGGNQPQHF
TRBD1	TRBJ2-3	TRBV24-1	few	TGTGCCACCAGTGACCGGACAGGCGGCACAGATACGCAGTATTTT	CATSDRTGGTDTQYF
NA	TRBJ1-1	TRBV6-6	NA	TGTGCCAGCAGTCAGACAGACAGCTTCGGGGCTTTCTTT	CASSQTDSFGAFF
NA	TRBJ2-5	TRBV6-2/TRBV6-3	few	TGTGCCAGCCGGACCCCCCTTCGGGAGACCCAGTACTTC	CASRTPLRETQYF
NA	TRBJ2-7	TRBV6-5	NA	TGTGCCAGAGGTCGCGACAGCCCGCCCTACGAGCAGTACTTC	CARGRDSPPYEQYF
TRBD2	TRBJ2-1	TRBV30	NA	TGTGCCTGGAGTGGAGCGGGAGGGGCCCACAATGAGCAGTTCTTC	CAWSGAGGAHNEQFF
TRBD2	TRBJ2-3	TRBV27	few	TGTGCCAGCAGTGGACTAGCGGGAGTAACCGATACGCAGTATTTT	CASSGLAGVTDTQYF
NA	TRBJ2-5	TRBV5-6	medium-sized	TGTGCCAGCAGCTTGGGGGGGTTTGGTGCGGAGACCCAGTACTTC	CASSLGGFGAETQYF